These T cell receptor beta chains were read from a single sample in a study of T cells in Graves' hyperthyroidism and ophthalmopathy. MiXCR, run by TCRdb on the multiplex PCR reads, gives a single entry per CDR3 protein. Among 300,000 or so distinct CDR3 sequences, about 21% were seen once, and the ten largest hold 50%. Sequenced: blood. The receptors were gathered from a woman between 45 and 60 years old with Graves' hyperthyroidism. The CDR3 runs from the conserved cysteine through the conserved F or W. The D gene is left open where the match is weak. Size is omitted from some rows. Given values are once, few, many or a class for expanded clones.

CDR3,DNA,D,J,size,V
CASSSRDPQETQYF,TGTGCCAGTAGTAGCCGGGACCCCCAAGAGACCCAGTACTTC,.,TRBJ2-5,.,TRBV19
CSVVRTESYEQYF,TGCAGCGTTGTTCGGACTGAGTCCTACGAGCAGTACTTC,.,TRBJ2-7,.,TRBV29-1
CASTKTGSNQPQHF,TGTGCCAGCACTAAGACAGGGAGCAATCAGCCCCAGCATTTT,TRBD1,TRBJ1-5,few,TRBV27
CASSYIGASGIYEQYF,TGTGCCAGCAGCTATATCGGGGCTAGCGGAATCTACGAGCAGTACTTC,TRBD2,TRBJ2-7,few,TRBV11-2
CASSVELGGPDNEQFF,TGTGCCAGCAGCGTAGAGTTGGGGGGCCCAGACAATGAGCAGTTCTTC,.,TRBJ2-1,many,TRBV28
CASGSGLTNTGELFF,TGCGCCAGCGGTTCGGGACTAACGAACACCGGGGAGCTGTTTTTT,TRBD2,TRBJ2-2,.,TRBV10-2
CASSGGTSGSADTQYF,TGCGCCAGCAGCGGCGGGACTAGCGGGAGCGCCGATACGCAGTATTTT,TRBD2,TRBJ2-3,.,TRBV5-1
CASSYRSTDTQYF,TGCGCCAGCAGCTACCGAAGCACAGATACGCAGTATTTT,.,TRBJ2-3,many,TRBV5-1
CAISLDRVNGYTF,TGTGCCATCAGCCTCGACAGGGTCAATGGCTACACCTTC,TRBD1,TRBJ1-2,many,TRBV10-3
CASSPSARRATSYEQYF,TGTGCCAGCAGCCCTTCAGCGCGCAGGGCCACATCCTACGAGCAGTACTTC,.,TRBJ2-7,.,TRBV7-9
CSARVSGVTYNEQFF,TGCAGTGCTAGGGTTAGCGGGGTAACCTACAATGAGCAGTTCTTC,TRBD2,TRBJ2-1,many,TRBV20-1
CSARSGLAVDSGANVLTF,TGCAGTGCTAGATCGGGACTAGCGGTAGACTCTGGGGCCAACGTCCTGACTTTC,TRBD2,TRBJ2-6,few,TRBV20-1
CSARGLAGRYEQYF,TGCAGTGCTAGGGGACTAGCGGGGCGCTACGAGCAGTACTTC,TRBD2,TRBJ2-7,few,TRBV20-1
CSATKRGVTDTQYF,TGCAGTGCTACTAAGCGGGGGGTCACAGATACGCAGTATTTT,TRBD2,TRBJ2-3,many,TRBV20-1
CASSQERRLRNTGELFF,TGTGCCAGCAGCCAAGAAAGGCGTCTAAGGAACACCGGGGAGCTGTTTTTT,.,TRBJ2-2,few,TRBV4-2
CASSRLGQGGYTF,TGCGCCAGCAGCCGCCTAGGACAGGGGGGCTACACCTTC,TRBD1,TRBJ1-2,few,TRBV4-1
CASSTPGDRGYGYTF,TGTGCCAGCAGTACCCCAGGGGATAGGGGCTATGGCTACACCTTC,.,TRBJ1-2,many,TRBV6-1
CASSLSLAGRNEQFF,TGTGCCAGCAGCTTAAGCCTAGCGGGAAGGAATGAGCAGTTCTTC,TRBD2,TRBJ2-1,many,TRBV7-2
CASSRGTGGAYEQYF,TGTGCCAGCAGCCGCGGGACAGGGGGCGCGTATGAGCAGTACTTC,TRBD1,TRBJ2-7,few,TRBV6-1
CASTQTGGGYGYTF,TGCGCCAGCACCCAAACAGGGGGCGGCTATGGCTACACCTTC,TRBD1,TRBJ1-2,few,TRBV5-1
CSADRLAGRYNEQFF,TGCAGTGCTGACCGACTAGCGGGACGATACAATGAGCAGTTCTTC,TRBD2,TRBJ2-1,.,TRBV20-1
CASSLAGKGNEQFF,TGTGCCAGCAGCCTAGCGGGAAAGGGCAATGAGCAGTTCTTC,TRBD2,TRBJ2-1,once,TRBV7-2
CASSLNSGNTIYF,TGTGCCAGCAGTTTAAACTCTGGAAACACCATATATTTT,.,TRBJ1-3,many,TRBV27
CASSYSGGSVGETQYF,TGTGCCAGCAGTTACTCTGGCGGGAGCGTCGGAGAGACCCAGTACTTC,TRBD2,TRBJ2-5,.,TRBV6-5
CASRAGLYEQYF,TGTGCCAGTCGAGCGGGACTCTACGAGCAGTACTTC,TRBD2,TRBJ2-7,many,TRBV28
CASSLRQGTEAFF,TGTGCCAGCAGTTTAAGACAGGGCACTGAAGCTTTCTTT,TRBD1,TRBJ1-1,many,TRBV11-2
CAISETGAETQYF,TGTGCCATCAGTGAGACAGGGGCAGAGACCCAGTACTTC,TRBD1,TRBJ2-5,few,TRBV10-3
CASSPRRGYEQYF,TGTGCCAGCTCACCACGGAGGGGCTACGAGCAGTACTTC,.,TRBJ2-7,many,TRBV18
CASSIQTGGEAFF,TGTGCCAGTAGTATTCAAACTGGGGGTGAAGCTTTCTTT,.,TRBJ1-1,.,TRBV19
CASSFLDRNTGELFF,TGTGCCAGCAGTTTTCTGGACAGAAACACCGGGGAGCTGTTTTTT,.,TRBJ2-2,many,TRBV28
CASSLTSVTYEQYF,TGCGCCAGCAGCTTGACTAGCGTCACCTACGAGCAGTACTTC,TRBD2,TRBJ2-7,.,TRBV5-1
CASNANWAGGNNEQFF,TGTGCCAGCAACGCTAACTGGGCGGGAGGAAACAATGAGCAGTTCTTC,TRBD2,TRBJ2-1,.,TRBV2
CSAKGLAGSTDTQYF,TGCAGTGCTAAAGGACTAGCGGGGAGCACAGATACGCAGTATTTT,TRBD2,TRBJ2-3,many,TRBV20-1
CATSSLDSLTDTQYF,TGTGCCACCAGCAGCCTCGACTCGCTCACAGATACGCAGTATTTT,.,TRBJ2-3,many,TRBV15
CASSPSSPGHGETQYF,TGTGCCAGCAGCCCTAGTAGCCCCGGTCATGGAGAGACCCAGTACTTC,.,TRBJ2-5,.,TRBV7-8
CASSQEGQGAADTQYF,TGTGCCAGCAGCCAAGAGGGACAGGGGGCCGCAGATACGCAGTATTTT,TRBD1,TRBJ2-3,.,TRBV4-2
CSARDRGTGGHHGYTF,TGCAGTGCTAGAGATAGGGGGACAGGGGGTCACCATGGCTACACCTTC,TRBD1,TRBJ1-2,many,TRBV20-1
CASSLLRNTEAFF,TGTGCCAGCAGTTTGTTGAGAAACACTGAAGCTTTCTTT,.,TRBJ1-1,many,TRBV12-3/TRBV12-4
CASTLQGQETQYF,TGTGCCAGCACCCTGCAGGGGCAAGAGACCCAGTACTTC,.,TRBJ2-5,.,TRBV7-9
CASSITGDKFGSGNTIYF,TGTGCCAGCAGCATCACAGGGGATAAATTTGGCTCTGGAAACACCATATATTTT,TRBD1,TRBJ1-3,few,TRBV6-1
CASSLAGSGNTGELFF,TGTGCCAGCAGTTTAGCAGGGTCGGGGAACACCGGGGAGCTGTTTTTT,.,TRBJ2-2,few,TRBV12-3/TRBV12-4